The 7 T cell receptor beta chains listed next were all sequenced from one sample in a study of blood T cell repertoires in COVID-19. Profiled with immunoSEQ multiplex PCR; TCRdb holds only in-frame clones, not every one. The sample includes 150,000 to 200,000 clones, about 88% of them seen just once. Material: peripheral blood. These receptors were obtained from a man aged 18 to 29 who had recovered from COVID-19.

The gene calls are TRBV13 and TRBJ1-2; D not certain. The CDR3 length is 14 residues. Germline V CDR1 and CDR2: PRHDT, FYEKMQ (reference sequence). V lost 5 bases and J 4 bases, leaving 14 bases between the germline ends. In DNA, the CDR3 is TGTGCCAGCAGCGCCTACTCGGAGCTCTATGGCTACACCTTC. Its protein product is CASSAYSELYGYTF.

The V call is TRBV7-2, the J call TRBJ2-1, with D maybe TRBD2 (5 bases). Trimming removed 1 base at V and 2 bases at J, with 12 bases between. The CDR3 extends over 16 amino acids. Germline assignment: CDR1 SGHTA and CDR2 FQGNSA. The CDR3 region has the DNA TGTGCCAGCAGCTTAGATACGGGAACAACCTACAATGAGCAGTTCTTC. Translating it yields CASSLDTGTTYNEQFF.

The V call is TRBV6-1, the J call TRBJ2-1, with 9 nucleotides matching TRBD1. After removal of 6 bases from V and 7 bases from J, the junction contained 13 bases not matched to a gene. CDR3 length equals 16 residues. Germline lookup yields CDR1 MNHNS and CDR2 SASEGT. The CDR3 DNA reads TGTGCCAGCAGGGAAACCGGGACAGGGTGGTCAAATGAGCAGTTCTTC. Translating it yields CASRETGTGWSNEQFF.

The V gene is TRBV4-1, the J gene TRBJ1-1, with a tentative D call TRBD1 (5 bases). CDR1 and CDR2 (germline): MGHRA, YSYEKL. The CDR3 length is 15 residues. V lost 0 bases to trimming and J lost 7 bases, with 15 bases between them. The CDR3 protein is CASSQEPGGAVEAFF. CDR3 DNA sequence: TGCGCCAGCAGCCAAGAACCGGGGGGAGCGGTTGAAGCTTTCTTT.

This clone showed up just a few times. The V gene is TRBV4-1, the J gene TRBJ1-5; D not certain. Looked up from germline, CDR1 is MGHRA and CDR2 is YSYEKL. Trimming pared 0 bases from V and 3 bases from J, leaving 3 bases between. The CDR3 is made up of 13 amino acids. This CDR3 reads CASSQDNNQPQHF. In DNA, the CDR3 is TGCGCCAGCAGCCAAGACAACAATCAGCCCCAGCATTTT.

The CDR3 protein is CASMVGGSGDQPQHF. CDR3 DNA: TGTGCCAGCATGGTGGGGGGTTCCGGGGATCAGCCCCAGCATTTT. The J gene is TRBJ1-5, the V gene TRBV19; the D gene is possibly TRBD1 (5 bases). V was cut by 9 bases and J by 5 bases, with 20 bases left in between. This CDR3 region has 15 residues. CDR1 LNHDA and CDR2 SQIVND come from the germline V gene (reference sequence).

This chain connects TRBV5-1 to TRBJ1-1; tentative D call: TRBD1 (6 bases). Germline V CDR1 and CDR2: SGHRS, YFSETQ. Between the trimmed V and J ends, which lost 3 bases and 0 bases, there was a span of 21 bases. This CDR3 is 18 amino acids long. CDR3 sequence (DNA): TGCGCCAGCAGCTCCGAGCCACACAGGGCCCTCATGAACACTGAAGCTTTCTTT. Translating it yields CASSSEPHRALMNTEAFF.